Listed below are T cell receptor beta chains from one sample, sequenced in a study of vaccination and CD4 T cells after COVID-19. Each CDR3 protein gets one entry after TCRdb re-called the PCR reads with MiXCR. In the table there are 20,000 to 25,000 distinct CDR3 sequences, 50% to 70% of which are singletons. These TCRs are of unknown antigen specificity. Material: CD4+ T cells from blood, cultured in vitro, obtained after SARS-CoV-2 vaccination. The source of these receptors is a human donor who received a COVID-19 vaccine. Each CDR3 is given without its conserved first and last residue. The order of the fields is V gene, CDR3 protein.

TRBV20-1,SATTGPGNTIY
TRBV30,AWTPGGGETQY
TRBV20-1,SASMTVTYEQY
TRBV7-9,ASSLVGGGAPGDTQY
TRBV3-1,ASSRLGGETQY
TRBV24-1,ATSEPGGAGTDTQY
TRBV6-1,ASSEWFMITVPGYT
TRBV27,ASRSGGGYEQY
TRBV12-3/TRBV12-4,ASSLLVTGGQETQY
TRBV24-1,ATSRTANEKLF
TRBV6-1,ASSENGNPHQPQH
TRBV20-1,SASTGKEWSDTEAF
TRBV20-1,SAQGEESYRSAQY
TRBV3-1,ASSQDVGGTEAF
TRBV30,AWSLQGNTEAF
TRBV4-2,ASSQDLNSYYGYT
TRBV15,ATSPPGSNTEAF
TRBV5-1,ASSLIQGGSDGYT
TRBV7-2,ASSPYYEAF
TRBV7-2,ASRPLKLAGDNEQF
TRBV7-9,ASSGSGGPGNEQF
TRBV24-1,ATSDFKTSGGAASTGELF